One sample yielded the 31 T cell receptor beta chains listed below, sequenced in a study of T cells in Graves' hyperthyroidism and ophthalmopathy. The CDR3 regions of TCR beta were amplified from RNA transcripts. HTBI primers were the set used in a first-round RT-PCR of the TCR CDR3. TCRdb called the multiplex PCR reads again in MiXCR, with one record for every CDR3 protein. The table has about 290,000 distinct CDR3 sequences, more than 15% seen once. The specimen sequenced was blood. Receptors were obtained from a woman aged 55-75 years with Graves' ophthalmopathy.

This chain's CDR3 is CSATGPYNEQFF. In DNA form, the CDR3 reads TGCAGTGCTACGGGGCCTTACAATGAGCAGTTCTTC. The chain couples TRBV20-1 to TRBJ2-1; D may match TRBD1 or TRBD2 (5 bases each). With 4 bases removed from V and 4 bases from J, the gap between germline ends came to 8 bases. Germline V gives CDR1 DFQATT, CDR2 SNEGSKA (reference sequence). This CDR3 has 12 amino acids.

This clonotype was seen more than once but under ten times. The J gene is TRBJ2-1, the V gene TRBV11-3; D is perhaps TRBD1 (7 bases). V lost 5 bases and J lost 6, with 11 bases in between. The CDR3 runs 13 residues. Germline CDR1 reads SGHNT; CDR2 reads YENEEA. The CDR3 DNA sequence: TGTGCCAGCAGCGGGGGGACAGTCAATGAGCAGTTCTTC. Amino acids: CASSGGTVNEQFF.

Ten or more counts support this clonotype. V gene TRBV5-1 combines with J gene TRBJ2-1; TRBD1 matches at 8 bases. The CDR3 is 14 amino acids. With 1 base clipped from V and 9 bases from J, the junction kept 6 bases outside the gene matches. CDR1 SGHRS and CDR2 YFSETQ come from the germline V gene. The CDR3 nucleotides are TGCGCCAGCAGCTTGTCCGGGACAGGCGGTGAGCAGTTCTTC. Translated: CASSLSGTGGEQFF. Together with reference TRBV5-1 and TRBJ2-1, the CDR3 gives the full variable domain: KAGVTQTPRYLIKTRGQQVTLSCSPISGHRSVSWYQQTPGQGLQFLFEYFSETQRNKGNFPGRFSGRQFSNSRSEMNVSTLELGDSALYLCASSLSGTGGEQFFGPGTRLTVL.

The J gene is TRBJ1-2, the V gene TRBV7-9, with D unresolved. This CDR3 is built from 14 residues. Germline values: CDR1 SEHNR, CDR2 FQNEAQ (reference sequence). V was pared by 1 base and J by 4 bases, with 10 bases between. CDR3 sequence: CASSLVKAAYGYTF. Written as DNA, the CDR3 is TGTGCCAGCAGCTTAGTTAAGGCAGCCTATGGCTACACCTTC.

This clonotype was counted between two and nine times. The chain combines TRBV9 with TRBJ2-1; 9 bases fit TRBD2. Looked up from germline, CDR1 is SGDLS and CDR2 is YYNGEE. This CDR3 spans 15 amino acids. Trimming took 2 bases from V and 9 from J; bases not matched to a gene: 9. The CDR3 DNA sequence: TGTGCCAGCAGCGTCACCGGGACTAGCATCGGTGAGCAGTTCTTC. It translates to CASSVTGTSIGEQFF.

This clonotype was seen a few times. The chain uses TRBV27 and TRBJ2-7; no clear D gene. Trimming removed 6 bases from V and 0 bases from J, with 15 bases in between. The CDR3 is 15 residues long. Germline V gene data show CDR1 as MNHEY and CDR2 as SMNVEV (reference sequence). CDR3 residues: CASRDGVAFSYEQYF. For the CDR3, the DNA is TGTGCCAGCAGAGACGGAGTGGCGTTCTCCTACGAGCAGTACTTC.

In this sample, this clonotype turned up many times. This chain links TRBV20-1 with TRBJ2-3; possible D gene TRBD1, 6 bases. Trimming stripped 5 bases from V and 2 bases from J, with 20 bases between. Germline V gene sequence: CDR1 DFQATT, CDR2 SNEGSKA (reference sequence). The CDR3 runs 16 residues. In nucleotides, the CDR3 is TGCAGTGCTTACGAAGTCAGGGGTATGGACACAGATACGCAGTATTTT. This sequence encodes CSAYEVRGMDTDTQYF.

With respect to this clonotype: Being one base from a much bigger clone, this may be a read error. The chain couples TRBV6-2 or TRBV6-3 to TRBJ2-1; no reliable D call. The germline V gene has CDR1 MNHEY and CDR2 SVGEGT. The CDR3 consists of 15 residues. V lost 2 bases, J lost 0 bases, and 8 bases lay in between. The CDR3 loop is CASSYRVGSYNEQFF. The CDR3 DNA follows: TGTGCCAGCAGTTACCGGGTGGGCTCCTACAATGAGCAGTTCTTC.

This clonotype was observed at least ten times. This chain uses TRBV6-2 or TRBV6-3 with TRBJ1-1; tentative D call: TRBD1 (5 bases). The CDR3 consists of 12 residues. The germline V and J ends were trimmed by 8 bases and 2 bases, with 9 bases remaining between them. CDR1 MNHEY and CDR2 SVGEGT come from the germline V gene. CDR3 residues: CASRDGNTEAFF. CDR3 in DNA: TGTGCCAGCCGGGACGGAAACACTGAAGCTTTCTTT.

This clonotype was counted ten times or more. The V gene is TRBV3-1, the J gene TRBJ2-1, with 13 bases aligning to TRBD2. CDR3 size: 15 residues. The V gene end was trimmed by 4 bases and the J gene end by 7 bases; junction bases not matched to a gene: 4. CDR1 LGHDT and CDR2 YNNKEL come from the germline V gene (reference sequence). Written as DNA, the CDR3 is TGTGCCAGCAGCCGATGGACTAGCGGGAGTAATGAGCAGTTCTTC. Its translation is CASSRWTSGSNEQFF.

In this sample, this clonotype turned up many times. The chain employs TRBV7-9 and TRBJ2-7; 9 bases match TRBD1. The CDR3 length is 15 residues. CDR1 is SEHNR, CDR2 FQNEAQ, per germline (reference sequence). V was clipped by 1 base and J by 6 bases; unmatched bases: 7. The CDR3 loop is CASSLGTGDVLEQYF. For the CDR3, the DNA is TGTGCCAGCAGCTTAGGGACAGGGGACGTCCTCGAGCAGTACTTC.

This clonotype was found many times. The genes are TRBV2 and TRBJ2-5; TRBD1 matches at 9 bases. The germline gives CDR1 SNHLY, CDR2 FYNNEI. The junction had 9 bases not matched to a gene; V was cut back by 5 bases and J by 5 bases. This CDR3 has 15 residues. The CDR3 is CASSQITGGGETQYF. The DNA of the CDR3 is TGTGCCAGCAGTCAGATAACAGGGGGCGGGGAGACCCAGTACTTC.

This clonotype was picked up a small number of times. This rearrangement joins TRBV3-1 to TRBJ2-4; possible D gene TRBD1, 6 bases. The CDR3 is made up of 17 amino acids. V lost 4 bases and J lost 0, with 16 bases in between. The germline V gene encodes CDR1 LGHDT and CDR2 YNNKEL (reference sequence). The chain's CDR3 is CASSPKSFRGAKNIQYF. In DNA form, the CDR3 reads TGTGCCAGCAGCCCGAAATCTTTCAGGGGAGCCAAAAACATTCAGTACTTC.

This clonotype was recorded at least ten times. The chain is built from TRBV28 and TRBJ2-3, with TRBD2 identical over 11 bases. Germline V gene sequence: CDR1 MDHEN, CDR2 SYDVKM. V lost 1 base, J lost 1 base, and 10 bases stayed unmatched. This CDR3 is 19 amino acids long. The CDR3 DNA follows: TGTGCCAGCAGTTTATATGAGTATAGCGGGAGGGCCGGCACAGATACGCAGTATTTT. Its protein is CASSLYEYSGRAGTDTQYF.

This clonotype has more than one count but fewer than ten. DNA for the CDR3: TGTGCCAGCAGTGAATCCTGGGGGGCTGGAAACACCATATATTTT. Translation: CASSESWGAGNTIYF. This rearrangement joins TRBV6-1 to TRBJ1-3; a weak D match, TRBD1 (5 bases). The CDR3 runs to 15 residues. Per germline, CDR1 MNHNS and CDR2 SASEGT. V lost 2 bases, J lost 2 bases, and 10 bases lay in between.

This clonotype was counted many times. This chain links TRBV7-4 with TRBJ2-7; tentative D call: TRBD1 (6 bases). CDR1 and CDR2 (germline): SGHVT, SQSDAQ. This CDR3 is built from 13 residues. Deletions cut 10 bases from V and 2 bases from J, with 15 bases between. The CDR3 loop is CAKSTDSPYEQYF. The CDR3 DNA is TGTGCCAAATCGACGGACAGCCCCTACGAGCAGTACTTC.

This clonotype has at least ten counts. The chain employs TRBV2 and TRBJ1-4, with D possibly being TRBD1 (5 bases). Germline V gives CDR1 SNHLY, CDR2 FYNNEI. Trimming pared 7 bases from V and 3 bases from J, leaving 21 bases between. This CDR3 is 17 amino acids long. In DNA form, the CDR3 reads TGTGCCAGCACGCCCCGGCCCGGGGGGTCGGCTAATGAAAAACTGTTTTTT. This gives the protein CASTPRPGGSANEKLFF.

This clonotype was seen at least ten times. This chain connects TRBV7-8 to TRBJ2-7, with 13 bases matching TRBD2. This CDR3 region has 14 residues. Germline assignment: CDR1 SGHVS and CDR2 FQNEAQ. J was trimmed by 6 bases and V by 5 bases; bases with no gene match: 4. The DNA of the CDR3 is TGTGCCAGCAGCCCAACTAGCGGGAGGGGCGAGCAGTACTTC. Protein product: CASSPTSGRGEQYF.

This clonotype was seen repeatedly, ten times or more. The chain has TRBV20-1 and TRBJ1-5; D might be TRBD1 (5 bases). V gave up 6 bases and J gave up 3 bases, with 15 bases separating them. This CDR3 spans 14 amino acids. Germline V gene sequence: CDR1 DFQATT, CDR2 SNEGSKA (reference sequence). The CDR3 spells CSASRQTDNQPQHF. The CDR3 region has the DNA TGCAGTGCCAGCCGACAGACCGACAATCAGCCCCAGCATTTT.

CDR3 nucleotides: TGTGCCAGCAGTGAATACGACAGTCCCACCGGGGAGCTGTTTTTT. It encodes CASSEYDSPTGELFF. The V gene is TRBV25-1, the J gene TRBJ2-2; a possible D gene is TRBD1 (5 bases). Trimming shortened V by 0 bases and J by 4 bases, and 9 bases separated the two germline ends. Germline-derived CDR1 and CDR2 are MGHDK and SYGVNS. This CDR3 spans 15 amino acids.

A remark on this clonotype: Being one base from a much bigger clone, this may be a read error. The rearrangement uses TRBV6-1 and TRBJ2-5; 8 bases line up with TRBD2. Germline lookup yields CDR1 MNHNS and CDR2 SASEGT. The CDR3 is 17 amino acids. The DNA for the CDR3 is TGTGCCAGCAGGCCGTTCGCGGGGGGCGCCGGGGGAGAGGCCCAGTACTTC. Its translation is CASRPFAGGAGGEAQYF.

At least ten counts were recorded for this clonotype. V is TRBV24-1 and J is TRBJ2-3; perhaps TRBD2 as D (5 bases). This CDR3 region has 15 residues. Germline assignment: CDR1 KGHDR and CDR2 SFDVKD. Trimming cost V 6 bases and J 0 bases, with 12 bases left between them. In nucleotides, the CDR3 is TGTGCCACCAGTCGAGGGTGGCCTAGCACAGATACGCAGTATTTT. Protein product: CATSRGWPSTDTQYF.

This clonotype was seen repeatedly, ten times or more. CDR3 sequence (DNA): TGTGCCAGCTTGGTAACAGAGGACCAAGAGACCCAGTACTTC. Protein sequence: CASLVTEDQETQYF. The genes are TRBV6-1 and TRBJ2-5; D not resolved. The length of the CDR3 is 14 residues. Trimming took off 8 bases at V and 0 bases at J, with 13 bases between the two ends. Germline-derived CDR1 and CDR2 are MNHNS and SASEGT.

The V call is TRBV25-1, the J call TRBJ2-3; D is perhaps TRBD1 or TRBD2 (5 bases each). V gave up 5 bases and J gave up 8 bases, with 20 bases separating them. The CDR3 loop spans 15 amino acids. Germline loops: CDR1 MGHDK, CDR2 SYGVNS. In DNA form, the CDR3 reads TGTGCCAGCAGTCCCAAGGGGACCGACGGTGGTACGCAGTATTTT. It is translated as CASSPKGTDGGTQYF.

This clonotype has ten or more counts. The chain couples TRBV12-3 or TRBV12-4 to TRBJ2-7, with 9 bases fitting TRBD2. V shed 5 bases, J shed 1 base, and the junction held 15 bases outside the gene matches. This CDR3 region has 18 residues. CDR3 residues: CASSVVGAGGLKSYEQYF. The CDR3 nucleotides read TGTGCCAGCAGTGTGGTCGGAGCGGGGGGACTCAAATCCTACGAGCAGTACTTC.

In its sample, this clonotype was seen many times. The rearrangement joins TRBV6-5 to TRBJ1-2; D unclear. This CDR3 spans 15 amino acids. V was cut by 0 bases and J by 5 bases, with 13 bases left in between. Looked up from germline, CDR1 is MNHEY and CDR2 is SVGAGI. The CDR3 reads CASSYSYPGLYGYTF. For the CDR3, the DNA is TGTGCCAGCAGTTACTCGTATCCGGGTTTATATGGCTACACCTTC.

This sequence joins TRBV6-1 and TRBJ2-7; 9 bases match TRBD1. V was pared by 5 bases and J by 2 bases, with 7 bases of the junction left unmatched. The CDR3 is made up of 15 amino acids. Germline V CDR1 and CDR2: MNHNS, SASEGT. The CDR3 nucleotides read TGTGCCAGCAGTTCCAGGGGACAGGGAACCTACGAGCAGTACTTC. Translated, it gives CASSSRGQGTYEQYF.

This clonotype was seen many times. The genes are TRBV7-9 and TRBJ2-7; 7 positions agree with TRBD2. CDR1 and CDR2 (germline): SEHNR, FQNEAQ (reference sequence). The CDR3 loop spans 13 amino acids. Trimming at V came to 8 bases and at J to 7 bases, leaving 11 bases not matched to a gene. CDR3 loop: CASAGAVFMEQYF. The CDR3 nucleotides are TGTGCCAGCGCGGGAGCGGTTTTCATGGAGCAGTACTTC.

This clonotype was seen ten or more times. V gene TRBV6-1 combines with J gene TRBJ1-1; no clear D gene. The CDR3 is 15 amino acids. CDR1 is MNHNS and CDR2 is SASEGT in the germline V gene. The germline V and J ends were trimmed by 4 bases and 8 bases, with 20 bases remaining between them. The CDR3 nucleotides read TGTGCCAGCAGTGTACTGGGGATCTCGGCGCGCGAAGCTTTCTTT. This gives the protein CASSVLGISAREAFF.

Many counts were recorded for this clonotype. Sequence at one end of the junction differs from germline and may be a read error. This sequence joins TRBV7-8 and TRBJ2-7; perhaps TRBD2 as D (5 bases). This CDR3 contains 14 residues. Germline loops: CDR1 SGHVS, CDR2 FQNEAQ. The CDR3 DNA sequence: TGTGCCGGCAGCGCAAAACTAGACTCCTACGAGCAGTACTTC. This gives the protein CAGSAKLDSYEQYF.

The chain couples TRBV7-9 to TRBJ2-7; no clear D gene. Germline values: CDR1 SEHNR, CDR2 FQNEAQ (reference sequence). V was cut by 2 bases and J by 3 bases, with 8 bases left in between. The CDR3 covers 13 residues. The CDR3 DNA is TGTGCCAGCAGCTTATATTTGGACTACGAGCAGTACTTC. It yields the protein CASSLYLDYEQYF.